This TCR beta chain appears in the sequencing data of a study of cytomegalovirus exposure and HLA in healthy donors. This clone has a single count. The CDR3 has 14 residues. V lost 5 bases, J lost 1 base, and 5 bases stayed unmatched. Germline lookup yields CDR1 SGHVS and CDR2 FNYEAQ. A multiplex PCR was run with 60 Vbeta primers and 13 Jbeta primers. TCRdb's copy holds only in-frame clones and misses some; the assay was immunoSEQ multiplex PCR. The data hold about 200,000 clones, with more than 75% observed a single time. The sequenced sample consisted of PBMCs. The clonotype comes from a woman in her thirties or forties in good health and CMV-seronegative. The chain links TRBV7-6 to TRBJ2-7; TRBD2 agrees at 7 bases. DNA for the CDR3: TGTGCCAGCAGCATAACTAGCGCATCCTACGAGCAGTACTTC. Residues: CASSITSASYEQYF. Filled out from reference TRBV7-6 and TRBJ2-7, the complete variable domain reads GAGVSQSPRYKVTKRGQDVALRCDPISGHVSLYWYRQALGQGPEFLTYFNYEAQQDKSGLPNDRFSAERPEGSISTLTIQRTEQRDSAMYRCASSITSASYEQYFGPGTRLTVT.